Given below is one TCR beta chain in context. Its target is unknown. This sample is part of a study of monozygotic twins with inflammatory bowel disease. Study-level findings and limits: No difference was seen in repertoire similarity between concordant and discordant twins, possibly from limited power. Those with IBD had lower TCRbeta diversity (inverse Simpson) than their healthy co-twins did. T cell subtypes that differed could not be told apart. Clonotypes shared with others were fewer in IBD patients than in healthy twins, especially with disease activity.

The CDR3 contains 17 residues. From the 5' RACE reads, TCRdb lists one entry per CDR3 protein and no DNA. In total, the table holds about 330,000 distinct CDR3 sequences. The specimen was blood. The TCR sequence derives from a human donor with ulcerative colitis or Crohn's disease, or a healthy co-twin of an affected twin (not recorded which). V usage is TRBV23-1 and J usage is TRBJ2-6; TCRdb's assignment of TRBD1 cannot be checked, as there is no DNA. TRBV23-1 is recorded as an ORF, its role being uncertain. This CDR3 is CASSPLQGAGGANVLTF.